Sequencing of this TCR beta chain was carried out in a study of post-analysis software for immune sequencing data. From germline, CDR1 is SGHKS and CDR2 YYEKEE (reference sequence). CDR3 length: 17 amino acids. With regard to this clonotype: Its antigen remains unknown. The junction does not match germline at one end; this may be a read error.

Study results and limitations: When patients were compared with controls, about five TRBV segments were more frequent, TRBV5-6, TRBV5-1 and TRBV20-1 among them.

The TCR beta cDNA libraries contained unique molecular identifiers. Each CDR3 protein is one row after TCRdb ran MiXCR on the PCR reads. This sample has about 620,000 distinct CDR3 sequences, with roughly 40% found just once. The clonotype originates from a girl aged 10 to 17 with multiple sclerosis. Input material: blood. The chain combines TRBV5-5 with TRBJ2-6; D not certain. Here the CDR3 DNA reads TGTGCCGGCAGCTTAGGGCACGGAATGTATACGACCAACGTCCTGACTTTC. This gives the protein CAGSLGHGMYTTNVLTF.